The clone carrying this T cell receptor (beta chain) was counted a few times. Assay: immunoSEQ multiplex PCR; the TCRdb copy retains only in-frame clones and omits some. This table holds under 250,000 clones, about 82% found once. This entry comes from a study of blood T cell repertoires in COVID-19. Seattle's enrolled individuals joined amid active infection and were then monitored longitudinally. The ends lost 5 bases at V and 6 bases at J; junction bases unmatched: 11. Germline loops: CDR1 LGHNA, CDR2 YNFKEQ. This CDR3 comprises 18 residues. Sequencing was performed on peripheral blood. This chain connects TRBV4-2 to TRBJ2-4; 15 bases are a match to TRBD2. The receptor comes from a man aged 50 to 59 with COVID-19, enrolled during active disease. CDR3 bases: TGTGCCAGCAGCTCCGGGACTAGCGGGGGGAATGGGTTAAACATTCAGTACTTC. Amino acid sequence: CASSSGTSGGNGLNIQYF.